The rows below give T cell receptor beta chains drawn from one sample of a study of shared clonotypes between healthy human individuals. Here immunoSEQ multiplex PCR was the method, and the copy in TCRdb shows in-frame clones only, minus some. Among 300,000 to 400,000 clones listed, roughly 70% were seen once. The sequencing input was memory CD4+ T cells sorted from blood. All receptors derive from a man under 40 in good health. The CDR3 runs from the conserved cysteine through the conserved F or W. D genes are given only for firm matches. Only part of the rows carry a size: once, few, many, or a class if the clone is expanded.

v_call,clone_size,j_call,d_call,cdr3_nt,cdr3_aa
TRBV5-6,NA,TRBJ2-7,NA,TGTGCCAGCAGCTTGGCCCCGGGGGACGAGCAGTACTTC,CASSLAPGDEQYF
TRBV7-2,NA,TRBJ2-1,NA,TGTGCCAGCAGCTTAGGGCGCTACGACAATGAGCAGTTCTTC,CASSLGRYDNEQFF
TRBV5-1,many,TRBJ2-1,TRBD1,TGCGCCAGCAGCCAACGACAGGGGTCCTACAATGAGCAGTTCTTC,CASSQRQGSYNEQFF
TRBV10-3,few,TRBJ1-1,NA,TGTGCCATCACCGTAGCAGGGGAAGCTTTCTTT,CAITVAGEAFF
TRBV6-6,NA,TRBJ2-1,NA,TGTGCCACCCACGACGTCCGGGACGGAGGGATCAATGAGCAGTTCTTC,CATHDVRDGGINEQFF
TRBV19,few,TRBJ1-5,NA,TGTGCCAGTAGTAGAGCAGATAATCAGCCCCAGCATTTT,CASSRADNQPQHF
TRBV7-7,NA,TRBJ2-5,NA,TGTGCCAGCAGCTTAGGGATCATTCAGACCCAGTACTTC,CASSLGIIQTQYF
TRBV6-1,NA,TRBJ2-6,NA,TGTGCCAGCAGTGAAGGGCCTATCTCTGGGGCCAACGTCCTGACTTTC,CASSEGPISGANVLTF
TRBV5-1,few,TRBJ2-7,NA,TGCGCCAGCAGCTTGGGTTTATCCGGAGCCTACGAGCAGTACTTC,CASSLGLSGAYEQYF
TRBV7-2,NA,TRBJ2-7,TRBD2,TGTGCCAGCAGCTTTAAGCGGGAGAGGGGTAAGTACTTC,CASSFKRERGKYF
TRBV7-8,few,TRBJ2-3,TRBD1,TGTGCCAGCAGCCGGGACAGGAGTCCAGATACGCAGTATTTT,CASSRDRSPDTQYF
TRBV5-1,few,TRBJ2-2,NA,TGCGCCAGCTCCGGACATCGGGACGTGAACACCGGGGAGCTGTTTTTT,CASSGHRDVNTGELFF
TRBV7-9,NA,TRBJ2-3,NA,TGTGCCAGCAGCCCCCCCGGCACAGATACGCAGTATTTT,CASSPPGTDTQYF
TRBV7-8,NA,TRBJ2-1,TRBD2,TGTGCCAGCAGCCAGACAAGGACTAGCGGGAGGCGCGCCGGATCCTCCTACAATGAGCAGTTCTTC,CASSQTRTSGRRAGSSYNEQFF
TRBV2,NA,TRBJ2-7,NA,TGTGCCAGCAGAGGGGAGACCTACGAGCAGTACTTC,CASRGETYEQYF
TRBV5-1,NA,TRBJ2-3,NA,TGCGCCAGCAGCTTGGCACTCTTGGAGGAAGTCGATACGCAGTATTTT,CASSLALLEEVDTQYF
TRBV5-1,once,TRBJ2-6,NA,TGCGCCAGCTGGGACACCTCTGGGGCCAACGTCCTGACTTTC,CASWDTSGANVLTF
TRBV4-2,NA,TRBJ1-5,NA,TGTGCCAGCAGCCAAGATGCGGTTAGCAATCAGCCCCAGCATTTT,CASSQDAVSNQPQHF
TRBV28,few,TRBJ1-3,NA,TGTGCCAGCAGTCTAGGGTTCTCTGGAAACACCATATATTTT,CASSLGFSGNTIYF
TRBV19,once,TRBJ2-6,NA,TGTGCCAGTAGTATAGATAGTGCCTCTGGGGCCAACGTCCTGACTTTC,CASSIDSASGANVLTF
TRBV29-1,NA,TRBJ1-1,NA,TGCAGCGTTGCCGGGGGTGAGACTGGGGACACTGAAGCTTTCTTT,CSVAGGETGDTEAFF
TRBV15,NA,TRBJ2-3,NA,TGTGCCACCAGCATCCAGAACACAGATACGCAGTATTTT,CATSIQNTDTQYF
TRBV6-1,NA,TRBJ2-1,NA,TGTGCCAGCAGTGAAGCGCTTGAGGGTAGTGAGCAGTTCTTC,CASSEALEGSEQFF
TRBV18,NA,TRBJ1-2,NA,TGTGCCAGCTCACCACCGCAGGGAAGTTATGGCTACACCTTC,CASSPPQGSYGYTF
TRBV30,NA,TRBJ2-1,TRBD1,TGTGCCTGGGACAGGGATGGTAATGAGCAGTTCTTC,CAWDRDGNEQFF
TRBV28,NA,TRBJ1-2,NA,TGTGCCAGCAGTTTGGGGGGCATATTTAGATATGGCTACACCTTC,CASSLGGIFRYGYTF
TRBV19,NA,TRBJ2-6,NA,TGTGCCAGTAGTATAGGCCGCTTGAGGGGCTCTGGGGCCAACGTCCTGACTTTC,CASSIGRLRGSGANVLTF
TRBV6-5,NA,TRBJ2-7,NA,TGTGCCAGCAGTTACAGCCTTCTAGAGCGCGAGCAGTACTTC,CASSYSLLEREQYF
TRBV7-3,NA,TRBJ2-1,TRBD2,TGTGCCAGCAGCTTATCTAGCGGACTCTACAATGAGCAGTTCTTC,CASSLSSGLYNEQFF
TRBV5-4,many,TRBJ2-2,TRBD1,TGTGCCAGCAGCCAAGGGGGCCGGGGCACCGGGGAGCTGTTTTTT,CASSQGGRGTGELFF
TRBV15,NA,TRBJ2-5,TRBD2,TGTGCCACCAGCAGGGGACTAGCGGGGCAAGAGACCCAGTACTTC,CATSRGLAGQETQYF
TRBV10-3,many,TRBJ2-1,NA,TGTGCCATCAGTGAGTCGAGACTCGGTGAGCAGTTCTTC,CAISESRLGEQFF
TRBV28,NA,TRBJ1-5,NA,TGTGCCAGCACCCTTATGAGGGGTTACAATCAGCCCCAGCATTTT,CASTLMRGYNQPQHF
TRBV29-1,NA,TRBJ2-1,TRBD2,TGCAGCCCGTTGGGGACTAGCGAGATCAATGAGCAGTTCTTC,CSPLGTSEINEQFF
TRBV9,NA,TRBJ2-3,NA,TGTGCCAGCAGCGTAGATCCTCAGGACGGGACTCTATATACGCAGTATTTT,CASSVDPQDGTLYTQYF
TRBV18,NA,TRBJ2-1,NA,TGTGCCAGCTCACCACCGTTGGACAGAATAAATGGGCAGTTCTTC,CASSPPLDRINGQFF
TRBV7-2,NA,TRBJ1-5,NA,TGTGCCAGCAGCTTGGGTGCCGTGGGTGGTCAGCCCCAGCATTTT,CASSLGAVGGQPQHF
TRBV5-4,NA,TRBJ2-7,NA,TGTGCCAGCAGCCATACTAGCTACGAGCAGTACTTC,CASSHTSYEQYF
TRBV9,NA,TRBJ2-2,NA,TGTGCCAGCAGGCCGGGCCAAAACACCGGGGAGCTGTTTTTT,CASRPGQNTGELFF
TRBV7-8,NA,TRBJ1-5,NA,TGTGCCAGCAGCTTAGAGTCAGGGATGAATCAGCCCCAGCATTTT,CASSLESGMNQPQHF
TRBV9,many,TRBJ2-7,NA,TGTGCCAGCAGCGTGGATATGATAGCGACCGCCTACGAGCAGTACTTC,CASSVDMIATAYEQYF
TRBV5-4,NA,TRBJ2-6,NA,TGTGCCAGCAGCCCACAAGGGGCTGGGACCAACGTCCTGACTTTC,CASSPQGAGTNVLTF
TRBV28,NA,TRBJ1-2,NA,TGTGCCAGCGCCCCCGGGACTACAAGGGACTATGGCTACACCTTC,CASAPGTTRDYGYTF
TRBV27,few,TRBJ2-2,NA,TGTGCCAGCCGTATGCTAGCGAACCATATCACCGGGGAGCTGTTTTTT,CASRMLANHITGELFF
TRBV4-3,NA,TRBJ1-4,NA,TGCGCCAGCAGCCCGGAGGGCTATCCTAGCGAAAAACTGTTTTTT,CASSPEGYPSEKLFF
TRBV13,NA,TRBJ2-7,TRBD2,TGTGCCAGCAGCGCGTCCGGGACTAGCTCCTACGAGCAGTACTTC,CASSASGTSSYEQYF
TRBV28,NA,TRBJ2-5,NA,TGTGCCAGCAGTTCTGCCAGATCCAAGACCCAGTACTTC,CASSSARSKTQYF
TRBV28,NA,TRBJ2-1,TRBD1,TGTGCCAGCAGTTTATCTAAGGGGGACCGACTGACAGGGCGCAATGAGCAGTTCTTC,CASSLSKGDRLTGRNEQFF
TRBV28,many,TRBJ1-2,NA,TGTGCCAGCAGTTTAATGGGGGGCTATGGCTACACCTTC,CASSLMGGYGYTF